This TCR beta chain is from a study of shared clonotypes between healthy human individuals. Across the study: Per donor, CD8 memory used one plate, CD8 naive used two, CD4 memory used three and CD4 naive used three. Whole-study findings and limits: Of the naive CD4 clonotypes, approximately 5% were shared across several donors. The study found lower generation probabilities in non-shared clonotypes than in those shared by all four donors.

In germline, CDR1 is SGHTA, CDR2 FQGNSA. Trimming took off 2 bases at V and 0 bases at J, with 16 bases between the two ends. This CDR3 spans 17 amino acids. As defined, naive CD8 cells were CD45RO-negative and positively selected for CCR7, with terminally differentiated effector memory CD45RA+ cells excluded. Healthy adults negative for HIV, lacking recent acute infections or vaccinations, served as donors. About this clone itself: What it binds is not known.

Sequenced by immunoSEQ multiplex PCR; TCRdb stores in-frame clones only, minus some. The data contain 1.5 million to 2.5 million clones, about 95% of them singletons. This receptor was obtained from a man in his late teens or twenties in good health. The chain uses TRBV7-2 and TRBJ2-5; tentative D call: TRBD1 (5 bases). Specimen: naive CD8+ T cells sorted from blood. Here the CDR3 reads CASSLFQGVPHQETQYF. In nucleotides, the CDR3 is TGTGCCAGCAGCTTATTTCAAGGGGTCCCCCACCAAGAGACCCAGTACTTC.